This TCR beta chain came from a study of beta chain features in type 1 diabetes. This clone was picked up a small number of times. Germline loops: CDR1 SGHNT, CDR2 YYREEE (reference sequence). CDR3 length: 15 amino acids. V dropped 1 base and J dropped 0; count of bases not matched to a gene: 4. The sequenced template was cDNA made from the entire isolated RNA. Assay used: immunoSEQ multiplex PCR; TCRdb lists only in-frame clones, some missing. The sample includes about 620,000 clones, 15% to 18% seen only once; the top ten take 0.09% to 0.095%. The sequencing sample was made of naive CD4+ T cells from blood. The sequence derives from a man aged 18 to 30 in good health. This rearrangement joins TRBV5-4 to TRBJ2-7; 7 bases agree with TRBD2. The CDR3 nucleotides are TGTGCCAGCAGCTTGAATGGCGGGAGCTCCTACGAGCAGTACTTC. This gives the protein CASSLNGGSSYEQYF.